This TCR beta chain was sequenced for a study of response to subunit inactivated influenza vaccine (dated by TCRdb to 2017 to 2018). A note on the overall study: Deep quantitative T cell receptor repertoire profiling was used in the study to track responses to a trivalent subunit inactivated influenza vaccine.

The sample's time point label, in plain terms: 45 days after influenza vaccine administration. Findings and caveats that apply to the study as a whole: The authors suggested that each seasonal influenza vaccination may recruit only a limited number of new T cells.

This clonotype showed up just a few times. No antigen is known for it. No much larger clone exists at a distance of one base, and base qualities are not known. The library was obtained by RT-PCR. The run used an Illumina HiSeq 2500. TCRdb cleaned the public reads at Q25 with fastp, built clones with MiXCR and kept in-frame beta chains. CDR3 protein duplicates are merged, each entry listing the most common genes and DNA. The table for this sample lists fewer than 650,000 distinct CDR3 sequences; roughly 13% of them were counted only once. The ten biggest clones cover around 13% of the sample. From the germline V gene (reference sequence), CDR1 is SEHNR and CDR2 is FQNEAQ. The CDR3 measures 16 amino acids from cysteine to phenylalanine. Of all the DNA, just the CDR3 is kept, 48 bases in frame from base 1. From V the trimming removes 5 bases and from J it removes 0 bases, while the gene matches leave 9 bases of the junction unaccounted for.

The chain is made from TRBV7-9 and TRBJ1-1; 7 bases in the junction line up with TRBD1. The specimen was PBMCs from blood, collected roughly 45 days after vaccination. This receptor was identified in a man in his forties or fifties who received an inactivated influenza vaccine. Donor details come from another sample of the same person, matched by shared clones. This receptor has the CDR3 CASSPQRGGLNTEAFF. Here is the DNA: TGTGCCAGCAGCCCCCAGAGAGGGGGCTTGAACACTGAAGCTTTCTTT.